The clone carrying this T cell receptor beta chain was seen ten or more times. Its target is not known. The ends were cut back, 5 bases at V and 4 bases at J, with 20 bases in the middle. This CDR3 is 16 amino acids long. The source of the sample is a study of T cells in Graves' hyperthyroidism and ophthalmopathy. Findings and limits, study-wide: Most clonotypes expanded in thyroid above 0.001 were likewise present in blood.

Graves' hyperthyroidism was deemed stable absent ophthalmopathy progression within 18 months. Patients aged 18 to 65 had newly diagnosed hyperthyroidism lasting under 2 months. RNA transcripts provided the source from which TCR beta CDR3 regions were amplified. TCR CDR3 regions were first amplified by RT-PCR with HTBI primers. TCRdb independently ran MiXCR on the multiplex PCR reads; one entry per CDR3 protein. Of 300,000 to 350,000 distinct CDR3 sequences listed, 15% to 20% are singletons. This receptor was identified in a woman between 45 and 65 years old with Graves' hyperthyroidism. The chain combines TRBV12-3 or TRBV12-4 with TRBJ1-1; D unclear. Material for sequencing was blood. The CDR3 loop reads CASSPQPSAYSTEAFF. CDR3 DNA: TGTGCCAGCAGTCCTCAACCGTCGGCATACAGCACTGAAGCTTTCTTT.